A selection of T cell receptor beta chains follows, all from one sample in a study of blood T cell repertoires in COVID-19. TCRdb keeps only in-frame clones here, not all; method: immunoSEQ multiplex PCR. Here the sample spans around 180,000 clones, roughly 80% being singletons. The sequenced sample was peripheral blood. Receptors originate from a woman younger than 45 with acute or convalescent COVID-19. The CDR3 runs from the conserved cysteine through the conserved F or W. The order of the fields is V gene, clone size, J gene, D gene, CDR3 DNA, CDR3 protein. D genes are given only for firm matches. Size is omitted from some rows. Given values are once, few, many or a class for expanded clones.

TRBV7-6	.	TRBJ1-3	.	TGTGCCAGCAGCTTATCCGAGGGATCTGGAAACACCATATATTTT	CASSLSEGSGNTIYF
TRBV11-2	.	TRBJ2-1	TRBD2	TGTGCCAGCAGCTTACGGGCTAGCGGGGGCCTGAGGCATGAGCAGTTCTTC	CASSLRASGGLRHEQFF
TRBV5-6	once	TRBJ2-7	.	TGTGCCAGCAGCGTGGGGAGGAGCGAGCAGTACTTC	CASSVGRSEQYF
TRBV7-3	.	TRBJ2-3	.	TGTGCCAGCAGCTTGGACTGGTTCTCTAGCACAGATACGCAGTATTTT	CASSLDWFSSTDTQYF
TRBV4-3	.	TRBJ2-3	.	TGCGCCAGCAGCCAAGTTAGGGGGGAGGGGACAGATACGCAGTATTTT	CASSQVRGEGTDTQYF
TRBV6-4	.	TRBJ2-7	TRBD1	TGTGCCAGCAGTGTTGAGCCCGGGACAGCCTACGAGCAGTACTTC	CASSVEPGTAYEQYF
TRBV7-8	.	TRBJ2-2	TRBD1	TGTGCCAGCAGCTCGAAGACAGGGTTATCGAACACCGGGGAGCTGTTTTTT	CASSSKTGLSNTGELFF
TRBV12-3/TRBV12-4	once	TRBJ1-2	.	TGTGCCAGCACCTTACAGGGAACCGAGGGCTACACCTTC	CASTLQGTEGYTF
TRBV7-9	.	TRBJ2-2	TRBD1	TGTGCCAGCAGTTCCGGGACAGGGGATACCGGGGAGCTGTTTTTT	CASSSGTGDTGELFF
TRBV30	few	TRBJ1-2	.	TGTGCCTGGGATGTTCACGGGTCCCCGCATGGCTACACCTTC	CAWDVHGSPHGYTF
TRBV28	once	TRBJ2-3	.	TGTGCCAGCAGTTTCCTATCTGGCACAGATACGCAGTATTTT	CASSFLSGTDTQYF
TRBV3-1/TRBV3-2	.	TRBJ2-2	TRBD2	TGTGCCAGCAGCCAAGATCACTCTAGCGGGGTTGGCGGGGAGCTGTTTTTT	CASSQDHSSGVGGELFF
TRBV30	.	TRBJ1-2	TRBD1	TGTGCCTGGAGGGGACACAGGGGCGGAGGCTACACCTTC	CAWRGHRGGGYTF
TRBV27	.	TRBJ1-2	TRBD1	TGTGCCAGCAGTTTCGGGACAGGGGCGATCTATGGCTACACCTTC	CASSFGTGAIYGYTF
TRBV27	.	TRBJ1-2	TRBD1	TGTGCCAGCAGTTTTGGGTCAGGGGGCAACGGCTACACCTTC	CASSFGSGGNGYTF
TRBV12-3/TRBV12-4	few	TRBJ1-2	.	TGTGCCAGCAGTTTAAAGGGGAACTATGGCTACACCTTC	CASSLKGNYGYTF
TRBV28	.	TRBJ1-6	.	TGTGCCAGCAGGACAGGCATCGTTTCCTATAATTCACCCCTCCACTTT	CASRTGIVSYNSPLHF
TRBV2	.	TRBJ1-6	TRBD1	TGTGCCAGCAGTCGCGATCCGGGACAGGGAAGTTCACCCCTCCACTTT	CASSRDPGQGSSPLHF
TRBV15	.	TRBJ2-7	.	TGTGCCACCAGCAGATACCCTTCGACAGTGTACGAGCAGTACTTC	CATSRYPSTVYEQYF
TRBV4-2	few	TRBJ2-3	TRBD2	TGTGCCAGCAGCCAAGTAAGGACTAGTGGGACGCGGGCAGATACGCAGTATTTT	CASSQVRTSGTRADTQYF
TRBV7-9	few	TRBJ1-3	.	TGTGCCAGCAGCTTAGAAGCCTCATTCTCTGGAAACACCATATATTTT	CASSLEASFSGNTIYF
TRBV6-2/TRBV6-3	.	TRBJ1-5	TRBD1	TGTGCCAGCAGCCGGGACAGCTCGGGCAATCAGCCCCAGCATTTT	CASSRDSSGNQPQHF
TRBV6-2/TRBV6-3	.	TRBJ2-2	.	TGTGCCAGCAGTGCTACTGAGAACACCGGGGAGCTGTTTTTT	CASSATENTGELFF
TRBV9	.	TRBJ1-2	TRBD1	TGTGCCAGCAGCGTATCAGATGACAGGGGCTATGGCTACACCTTC	CASSVSDDRGYGYTF
TRBV11-2	.	TRBJ2-7	TRBD2	TGTGCCAGCAGCTTAGGGCTAGCGGGGGGACTCCCACCCTACGAGCAGTACTTC	CASSLGLAGGLPPYEQYF
TRBV6-5	.	TRBJ2-7	.	TGTGCCAGCACCTTAGGGGGGCCGGCAGGGGGTGAGCAGTACTTC	CASTLGGPAGGEQYF
TRBV14	.	TRBJ2-2	TRBD1	TGTGCCAGCGGGGGACAGGGGTACACCGGGGAGCTGTTTTTT	CASGGQGYTGELFF